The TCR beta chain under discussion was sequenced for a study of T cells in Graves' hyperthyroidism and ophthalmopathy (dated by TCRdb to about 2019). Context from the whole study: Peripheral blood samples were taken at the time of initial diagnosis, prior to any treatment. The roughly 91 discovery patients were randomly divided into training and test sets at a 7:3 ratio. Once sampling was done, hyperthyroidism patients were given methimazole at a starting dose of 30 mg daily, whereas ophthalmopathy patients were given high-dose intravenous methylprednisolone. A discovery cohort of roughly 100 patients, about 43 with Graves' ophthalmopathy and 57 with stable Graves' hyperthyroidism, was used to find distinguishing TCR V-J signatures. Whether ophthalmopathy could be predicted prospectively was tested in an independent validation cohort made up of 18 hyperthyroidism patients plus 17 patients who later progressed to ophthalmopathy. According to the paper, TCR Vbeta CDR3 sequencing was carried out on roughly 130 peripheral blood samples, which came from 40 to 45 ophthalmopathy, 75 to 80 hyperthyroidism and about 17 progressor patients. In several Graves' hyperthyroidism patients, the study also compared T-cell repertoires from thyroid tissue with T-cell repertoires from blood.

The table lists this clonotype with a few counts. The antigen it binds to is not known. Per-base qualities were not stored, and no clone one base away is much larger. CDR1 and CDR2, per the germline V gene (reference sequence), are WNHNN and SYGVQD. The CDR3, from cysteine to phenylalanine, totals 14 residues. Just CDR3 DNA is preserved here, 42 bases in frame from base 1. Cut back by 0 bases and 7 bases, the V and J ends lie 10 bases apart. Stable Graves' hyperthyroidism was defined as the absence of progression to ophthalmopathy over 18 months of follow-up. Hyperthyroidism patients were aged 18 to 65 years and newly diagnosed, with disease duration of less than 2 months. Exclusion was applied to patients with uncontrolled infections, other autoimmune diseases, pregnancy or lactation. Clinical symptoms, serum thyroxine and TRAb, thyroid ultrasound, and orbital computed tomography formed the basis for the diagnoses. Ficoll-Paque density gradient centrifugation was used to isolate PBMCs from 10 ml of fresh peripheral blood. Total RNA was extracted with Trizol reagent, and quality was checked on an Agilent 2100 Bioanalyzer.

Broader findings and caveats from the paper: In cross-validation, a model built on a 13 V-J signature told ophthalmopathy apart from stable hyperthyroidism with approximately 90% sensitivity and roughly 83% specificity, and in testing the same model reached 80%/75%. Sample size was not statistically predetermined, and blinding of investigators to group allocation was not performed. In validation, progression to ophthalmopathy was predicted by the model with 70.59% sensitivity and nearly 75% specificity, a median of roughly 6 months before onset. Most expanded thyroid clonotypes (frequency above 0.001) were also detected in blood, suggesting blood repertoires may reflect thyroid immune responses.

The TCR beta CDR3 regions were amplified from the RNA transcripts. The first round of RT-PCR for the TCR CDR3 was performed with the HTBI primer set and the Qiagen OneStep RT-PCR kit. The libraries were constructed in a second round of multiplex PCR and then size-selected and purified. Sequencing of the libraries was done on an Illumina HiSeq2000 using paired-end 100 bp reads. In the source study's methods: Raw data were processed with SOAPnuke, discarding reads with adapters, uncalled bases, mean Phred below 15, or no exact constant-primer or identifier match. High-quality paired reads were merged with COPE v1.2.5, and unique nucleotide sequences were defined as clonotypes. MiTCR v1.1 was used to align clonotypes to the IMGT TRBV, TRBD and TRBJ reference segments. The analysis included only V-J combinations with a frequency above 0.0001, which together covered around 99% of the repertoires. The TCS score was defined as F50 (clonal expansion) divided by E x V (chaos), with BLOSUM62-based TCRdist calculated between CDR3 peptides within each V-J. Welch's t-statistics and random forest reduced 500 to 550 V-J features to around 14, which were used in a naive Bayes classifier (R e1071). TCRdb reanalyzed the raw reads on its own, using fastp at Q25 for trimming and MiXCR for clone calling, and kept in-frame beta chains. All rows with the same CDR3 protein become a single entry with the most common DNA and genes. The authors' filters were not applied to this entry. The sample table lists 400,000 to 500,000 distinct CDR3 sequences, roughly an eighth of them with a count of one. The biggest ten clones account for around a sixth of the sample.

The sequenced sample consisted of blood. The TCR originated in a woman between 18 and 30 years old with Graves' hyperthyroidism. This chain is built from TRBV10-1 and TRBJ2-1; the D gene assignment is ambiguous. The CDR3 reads CASSESAWKNEQFF. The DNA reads TGCGCCAGCAGTGAGTCTGCGTGGAAAAATGAGCAGTTCTTC.